This T cell receptor (beta chain) is from a study of cytomegalovirus exposure and HLA in healthy donors. Whole-study context: Sequencing of approximately 190 million T cells in an earlier analysis found under 120 million unique TCR beta sequences.

Among the donors, all were healthy bone marrow donors. Trimming removed 3 bases from V and 3 bases from J, with 17 bases in between. The CDR3 has 16 amino acids. Germline lookup yields CDR1 SGDLS and CDR2 YYNGEE. Primers: 60 Vbeta forward and 13 Jbeta reverse. Libraries were prepared by immunoSEQ multiplex PCR; TCRdb keeps only in-frame clonotypes and omits some of them. Of under 200,000 clones in the sample, 60% to 75% were seen once. What was sequenced was PBMCs. V gene TRBV9 combines with J gene TRBJ2-3; possible D gene TRBD1, 5 bases. The receptor's source is a woman aged 45-60 years in good health and CMV-seropositive. CDR3 loop: CASSAGGAGWTDTQYF. CDR3 bases: TGTGCCAGCAGCGCAGGTGGTGCAGGGTGGACAGATACGCAGTATTTT. The full variable domain, its missing parts supplied by reference TRBV9 and TRBJ2-3, is DSGVTQTPKHLITATGQRVTLRCSPRSGDLSVYWYQQSLDQGLQFLIQYYNGEERAKGNILERFSAQQFPDLHSELNLSSLELGDSALYFCASSAGGAGWTDTQYFGPGTRLTVL.